These T cell receptor beta chains were read from a single sample in a study of T cells in Graves' hyperthyroidism and ophthalmopathy. Each CDR3 protein gets one entry after TCRdb re-called the multiplex PCR reads with MiXCR. The sample carries hundreds of thousands of distinct CDR3 sequences, about 45% recorded once. The sample taken for sequencing was peripheral blood or thyroid tissue (not recorded which). The receptors come from an adult man with Graves' disease, either hyperthyroidism or ophthalmopathy (not recorded which). Both conserved end residues are part of each CDR3. The D gene is left open where the match is weak. For some rows the clone size is stated as once, few or many, or as a class when expanded; others skip it.

>.|TRBV7-2|many|TRBJ1-1
TGTGCCAGCAGCTTAGACGGGCTGCTGAACACTGAAGCTTTCTTT
CASSLDGLLNTEAFF
>.|TRBV5-1|few|TRBJ1-1
TGCGCCAGCAGCTTGACAGGAGACACGAACACTGAAGCTTTCTTT
CASSLTGDTNTEAFF
>.|TRBV7-2|few|TRBJ1-5
TGTGCCAGCAGCTTATCTCTGGAACCCAATCAGCCCCAGCATTTT
CASSLSLEPNQPQHF
>TRBD1|TRBV20-1|many|TRBJ2-5
TGCAGTGCCACTACGGGACAGGGAAGCGAGACCCAGTACTTC
CSATTGQGSETQYF
>.|TRBV10-3|many|TRBJ1-1
TGTGCCACCGGCGAGGTGGAGGAGGATGAAGCTTTCTTT
CATGEVEEDEAFF
>TRBD1|TRBV7-2|few|TRBJ2-5
TGTGCCAGCAGCTTAGTTTCGACAGGGCTGCAAGAGACCCAGTACTTC
CASSLVSTGLQETQYF
>TRBD1|TRBV13|.|TRBJ2-7
TGCGCCAGCAGCCAAGTAATTACAGGGGGTCGGTACGAGCAGTACTTC
CASSQVITGGRYEQYF
>.|TRBV19|.|TRBJ1-4
TGTGCCAGTAGCAACGACGGCCGGTTTAATGAAAAACTGTTTTTT
CASSNDGRFNEKLFF
>.|TRBV15|.|TRBJ1-3
TGTGCCACCAGCAGAGAGGGGGCTGATGGAAACACCATATATTTT
CATSREGADGNTIYF
>.|TRBV5-1|.|TRBJ2-7
TGCGCCAGCAGCCCAGGCCCCGGTACCTCCTACGAGCAGTACTTC
CASSPGPGTSYEQYF
>TRBD1|TRBV29-1|many|TRBJ1-5
TGCAGCGTAGGGACAGAAAATCAGCCCCAGCATTTT
CSVGTENQPQHF
>.|TRBV29-1|many|TRBJ1-1
TGCAGCGTCCGGGACGGTGAAGCTTTCTTT
CSVRDGEAFF
>TRBD2|TRBV2|few|TRBJ2-7
TGTGCCAGCAGAGAACGACTAGCGGGGGGTTACTCCTACGAGCAGTACTTC
CASRERLAGGYSYEQYF
>.|TRBV10-3|many|TRBJ1-6
TGTGCCATCAGTGAGTCGGTGGTGTCGAATTCACCCCTCCACTTT
CAISESVVSNSPLHF
>.|TRBV14|.|TRBJ2-2
TGTGCCAGCAGCCAAGATACGGTTGGGGAGCTGTTTTTT
CASSQDTVGELFF
>TRBD1|TRBV20-1|.|TRBJ1-5
TGCAGTGCCAGCAGGCCAGACAGGGGGCAGGATCAGCCCCAGCATTTT
CSASRPDRGQDQPQHF
>TRBD1|TRBV10-1|many|TRBJ1-1
TGCGCCAGCAGTGAAAGGGACAGCCGAACACTTAAAGCTTTCTTT
CASSERDSRTLKAFF
>.|TRBV14|few|TRBJ1-6
TGTGCCAGCCGAACAGGGCATAGTTCACCCCTCCACTTT
CASRTGHSSPLHF
>.|TRBV7-9|few|TRBJ2-7
TGTGCCAGCAGCTTAGCCCCCGGACAGATCTACGAGCAGTACTTC
CASSLAPGQIYEQYF
>.|TRBV2|once|TRBJ1-1
TGTGCCAGCAGCCAAGACGGGGCGATCGGGGCGGGAGCTTTCTTT
CASSQDGAIGAGAFF
>TRBD1|TRBV19|.|TRBJ1-5
TGTGCCAGTAGTATAACGGCAGGGGGCTTAAATCAGCCCCAGCATTTT
CASSITAGGLNQPQHF
>TRBD2|TRBV6-6|.|TRBJ2-2
TGTGCCAGCAGCAAGCGGGGGGCAGACACCGGGGAGCTGTTTTTT
CASSKRGADTGELFF
>.|TRBV11-3|.|TRBJ2-5
TGTGCCAGCAGACTACTAGCAGGGCAAGAGACCCAGTACTTC
CASRLLAGQETQYF
>TRBD1|TRBV13|few|TRBJ1-2
TGTGCCAGCAGCAAGACAGGGGACTTCTATGGCTACACCTTC
CASSKTGDFYGYTF
>.|TRBV5-1|many|TRBJ1-2
TGCGCCAGCAGCCCGGGGGACGGAAGCTATGGCTACACCTTC
CASSPGDGSYGYTF
>TRBD2|TRBV12-3/TRBV12-4|.|TRBJ2-5
TGTGCCAGCAGGAGGGGACTAGCGGGAGGTACCCAGTACTTC
CASRRGLAGGTQYF
>.|TRBV12-3/TRBV12-4|.|TRBJ2-2
TGTGCCAGTGATGGTGCCAGGAGGTCCACCGGGGAGCTGTTTTTT
CASDGARRSTGELFF
>TRBD1|TRBV7-2|few|TRBJ2-7
TGTGCCAGCAACGTAGACAGGGGGTTTTACGAGCAGTACTTC
CASNVDRGFYEQYF
>.|TRBV12-3/TRBV12-4|few|TRBJ1-6
TGTGCCAGCAGGGATGGGGGCGGCTATAATTCACCCCTCCACTTT
CASRDGGGYNSPLHF
>.|TRBV9|few|TRBJ1-1
TGTGCCAGCAGCGTACAGCAGGGAGGTACTGAAGCTTTCTTT
CASSVQQGGTEAFF
>TRBD1|TRBV2|.|TRBJ2-5
TGTGCCAGCAGTGAGTCAGGGGGTGAAGAGACCCAGTACTTC
CASSESGGEETQYF
>.|TRBV2|many|TRBJ1-5
TGTGCCAGCAGTGTAGAGGGGTCGGGCAATCAGCCCCAGCATTTT
CASSVEGSGNQPQHF
>TRBD2|TRBV7-9|few|TRBJ2-5
TGCGCCAGCAGCCAGGAGACTAGCGGGACAGAGACCCAGTACTTC
CASSQETSGTETQYF
>.|TRBV10-3|.|TRBJ1-5
TGTGCCATCAGTGCCACAGGGCCTGCCGAGCCCCAGCATTTT
CAISATGPAEPQHF
>TRBD2|TRBV3-1|few|TRBJ2-7
TGTGCCAGCAGCCAAGGACCCAGCGGGGGTTACGAGCAGTACTTC
CASSQGPSGGYEQYF
>TRBD1|TRBV5-1|.|TRBJ1-1
TGCGCCAGCAGCTGGGACAGCACACCCATGAACACTGAAGCTTTCTTT
CASSWDSTPMNTEAFF
>.|TRBV15|.|TRBJ1-4
TGTGCCACCAGCAGAGATACTAGCGGGGGAAAACTGTTTTTT
CATSRDTSGGKLFF
>.|TRBV10-2|many|TRBJ1-6
TGCGCCAGCAGTACAGCCACCTATAATTCACCCCTCCACTTT
CASSTATYNSPLHF
>.|TRBV25-1|.|TRBJ2-3
TGTGCCAGCAGCCAAGCCACATCAGCGGCAGATACGCAGTATTTT
CASSQATSAADTQYF
>.|TRBV2|.|TRBJ2-5
TGTGCCAGCAGTGAAATGGGGGTGAGCCTGGAGACCCAGTACTTC
CASSEMGVSLETQYF
>.|TRBV29-1|many|TRBJ1-2
TGCAGCGTCATCGCGGCTTATGGCTACACCTTC
CSVIAAYGYTF
>.|TRBV4-1|.|TRBJ1-1
TGCGCCAGCAGCCCCCTGGGGAGTTTGCCTGAAGCTTTCTTT
CASSPLGSLPEAFF
>.|TRBV10-1|many|TRBJ1-2
TGCGCCAGCAGTGAGTCGATGGGCAATGGCTACACCTTC
CASSESMGNGYTF
>.|TRBV7-2|.|TRBJ1-6
TGTGCCAGCACCCCGACCGGTTCACCCCTCCACTTT
CASTPTGSPLHF
>TRBD1|TRBV2|.|TRBJ1-5
TGTGCCAGCAGTGCGGACGCGGGGACAGGGGGCGCGGGGCCCCAGCATTTT
CASSADAGTGGAGPQHF
>.|TRBV2|.|TRBJ2-5
TGTGCCAGCAGTTACGCCGTGAGGGAGAGGAGAGAGACCCAGTACTTC
CASSYAVRERRETQYF
>TRBD1|TRBV2|few|TRBJ1-2
TGTGCCAGCAGTCCCGGACAGGGTTTTAATGGCTACACCTTC
CASSPGQGFNGYTF
>.|TRBV7-8|.|TRBJ2-7
TGTGCCAGCAGCTTGGAGGTGCTCTCGGAGCAGTACTTC
CASSLEVLSEQYF
>TRBD1|TRBV6-5|many|TRBJ2-7
TGTGCCAGCAGTGCCAGACAGGGGGTCTACGAGCAGTACTTC
CASSARQGVYEQYF
>TRBD1|TRBV15|.|TRBJ1-5
TGTGCCACCAGCAGTTGGACAGGATCCAATCAGCCCCAGCATTTT
CATSSWTGSNQPQHF
>TRBD1|TRBV12-3/TRBV12-4|.|TRBJ1-4
TGTGCCAGCAGCCAGGGGGGAAAACTGTTTTTT
CASSQGGKLFF
>TRBD2|TRBV14|.|TRBJ2-7
TGTGCCAGCAGCCAGGGACTAGCGGGAGAGTGGTACGAGCAGTACTTC
CASSQGLAGEWYEQYF
>.|TRBV24-1|once|TRBJ1-1
TGTGCCACCAGTGCGACAGTGAATAATGAAGCTTTCTTT
CATSATVNNEAFF
>.|TRBV29-1|.|TRBJ2-7
TGCAGCGTAGGACGGACACCAACCTACGAGCAGTACTTC
CSVGRTPTYEQYF
>TRBD1|TRBV7-9|.|TRBJ1-5
TGTGCCAGCAGCCCATTGGGACAGGCACACAATCAGCCCCAGCATTTT
CASSPLGQAHNQPQHF